The 10 T cell receptor beta chains listed next were all sequenced from one sample in a study of blood T cell repertoires in COVID-19. Repertoires were generated with immunoSEQ multiplex PCR, while TCRdb's copy carries only in-frame clones and drops some. The sample carries 200,000 to 250,000 clones, roughly 90% recorded once. The material sequenced was peripheral blood. The source is a woman in her thirties or forties who had recovered from COVID-19.

The chain is built from TRBV3-1 (or the pseudogene TRBV3-2) and TRBJ2-1; the match to TRBD2 covers 11 bases. The V segment lost 3 bases and the J segment 4 bases; nucleotides outside the gene matches: 5. Germline V gene sequence: CDR1 LGHDT, CDR2 YNNKEL (reference sequence). The CDR3 is made up of 16 amino acids. The DNA of the CDR3 is TGTGCCAGCAGCCAGAGTGGGACTAGCGGATACAATGAGCAGTTCTTC. This gives the protein CASSQSGTSGYNEQFF.

The CDR3 is CASSLMGLVGNTIYF. CDR3 bases: TGTGCCAGCAGCTTAATGGGGCTAGTTGGAAACACCATATATTTT. The chain links TRBV7-9 to TRBJ1-3, with a possible D match to TRBD1 (5 bases). Trimming left V 2 bases short and J 3 bases short, with 11 bases between. Germline V CDR1 and CDR2: SEHNR, FQNEAQ (reference sequence). CDR3 length: 15 amino acids.

V usage is TRBV19 and J usage is TRBJ1-5; D unclear. CDR1 is LNHDA, CDR2 SQIVND, per germline (reference sequence). There are 14 residues in the CDR3. Trimming removed 3 bases at V and 3 bases at J, with 9 bases between. The CDR3 nucleotides are TGTGCCAGTAGTATTATGCAGGACAATCAGCCCCAGCATTTT. Translated, it gives CASSIMQDNQPQHF.

The V call is TRBV6-5, the J call TRBJ1-2; D uncertain. Germline V gene sequence: CDR1 MNHEY, CDR2 SVGAGI. The CDR3 totals 12 residues. The V end was cut by 7 bases, the J end by 8 bases, with 14 bases between. CDR3 nucleotide sequence: TGTGCCAGCACTAAGGGAGCCGGAGGCTACACCTTC. Protein sequence: CASTKGAGGYTF.

This CDR3 reads CASSLRPGSGSSYNEQFF. In nucleotides, the CDR3 is TGTGCCAGTAGCCTGAGGCCTGGTAGCGGGAGCTCCTACAATGAGCAGTTCTTC. The V call is TRBV19, the J call TRBJ2-1; TRBD2 agrees at 9 bases. CDR1 is LNHDA, CDR2 SQIVND, per germline (reference sequence). With V trimmed by 6 bases and J by 0 bases, 12 bases remained unmatched. This CDR3 contains 18 residues.

This chain uses TRBV19 with TRBJ1-2; no firm D call. Germline values: CDR1 LNHDA, CDR2 SQIVND (reference sequence). This CDR3 region has 16 residues. Trimming removed 1 base from V and 4 bases from J, with 16 bases in between. DNA of the CDR3: TGTGCCAGTAGTATAGCCAAGACGAGGGCCTCCTATGGCTACACCTTC. The encoded protein is CASSIAKTRASYGYTF.

The V and J genes are TRBV19 and TRBJ1-5, with a weak D call TRBD1 (5 bases). Germline assignment: CDR1 LNHDA and CDR2 SQIVND (reference sequence). The ends were cut back, 3 bases at V and 3 bases at J, with 15 bases in the middle. The CDR3 consists of 16 residues. The CDR3: CASSMETARYNQPQHF. The DNA for the CDR3 is TGTGCCAGTAGTATGGAGACAGCTAGATACAATCAGCCCCAGCATTTT.

The DNA of the CDR3 is TGCGCCAGCAGCCAAAGTGCTTCGGGGAACTATGGCTACACCTTC. This encodes CASSQSASGNYGYTF. This sequence joins TRBV4-1 and TRBJ1-2; D uncertain. The germline CDR1 and CDR2 sequences are MGHRA and YSYEKL. The ends were cut back, 2 bases at V and 2 bases at J, with 12 bases in the middle. The CDR3 is 15 amino acids.

The chain joins TRBV6-5 to TRBJ1-5; 8 bases are shared with TRBD1. CDR1 MNHEY and CDR2 SVGAGI come from the germline V gene. V was clipped by 2 bases and J by 3 bases; unmatched bases: 3. This CDR3 is 15 amino acids long. The CDR3 here is CASSYGQGANQPQHF. CDR3 sequence (DNA): TGTGCCAGCAGTTACGGGCAGGGGGCCAATCAGCCCCAGCATTTT.

This chain connects TRBV6-6 to TRBJ2-7; no clear D. Germline V gene sequence: CDR1 MNHNY, CDR2 SVGAGI (reference sequence). The CDR3 runs 12 residues. V lost 2 bases and J 2 bases, leaving 4 bases between the germline ends. CDR3 sequence: CASSYSTYEQYF. DNA of the CDR3: TGTGCCAGCAGTTACAGCACCTACGAGCAGTACTTC.